The clone carrying this T cell receptor (beta chain) appeared many times. Its antigen is unidentified. These data originate in a study of T cells in Graves' hyperthyroidism and ophthalmopathy. Study observations and caveats: Ophthalmopathy was identified by the model a median approximately 6.4 months ahead of onset.

Absence of ophthalmopathy progression within 18 months defined stable Graves' hyperthyroidism. Reasons for excluding patients were uncontrolled infection, other autoimmune disease, pregnancy or lactation. Authors of the study amplified TCR beta CDR3 regions from RNA transcripts. The study used the HTBI primer set for a first-round RT-PCR of the TCR CDR3. One entry per CDR3 protein results from TCRdb running MiXCR on the multiplex PCR reads. The repertoire includes over 450,000 distinct CDR3 sequences, 13% to 15% of them detected once, and 17% sits in the top ten. This receptor was obtained from a woman younger than 35 with Graves' hyperthyroidism. The sample was blood.

The DNA of the CDR3 is TGTGCCAGCAGTGGAGGGTGGGGCGCTTTCTTT. Translating it yields CASSGGWGAFF. The chain is built from TRBV2 and TRBJ1-1; possibly TRBD1 for D (5 bases). V lost 4 bases and J 11 bases, leaving 11 bases between the germline ends. Germline values: CDR1 SNHLY, CDR2 FYNNEI. The CDR3 has 11 amino acids.